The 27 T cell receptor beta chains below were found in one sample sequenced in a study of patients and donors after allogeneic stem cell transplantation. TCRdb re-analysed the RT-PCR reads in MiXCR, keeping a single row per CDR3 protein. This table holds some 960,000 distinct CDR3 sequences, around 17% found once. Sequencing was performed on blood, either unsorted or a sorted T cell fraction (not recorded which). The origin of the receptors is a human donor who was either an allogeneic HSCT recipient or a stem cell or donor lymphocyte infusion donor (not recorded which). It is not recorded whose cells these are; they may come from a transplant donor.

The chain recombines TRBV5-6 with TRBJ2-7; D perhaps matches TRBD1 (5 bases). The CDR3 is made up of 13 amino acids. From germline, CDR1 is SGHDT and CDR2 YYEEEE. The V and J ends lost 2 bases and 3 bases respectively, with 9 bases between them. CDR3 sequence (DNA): TGTGCCAGCAGCTTCGTCAGGGACTACGAGCAGTACTTC. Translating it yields CASSFVRDYEQYF.

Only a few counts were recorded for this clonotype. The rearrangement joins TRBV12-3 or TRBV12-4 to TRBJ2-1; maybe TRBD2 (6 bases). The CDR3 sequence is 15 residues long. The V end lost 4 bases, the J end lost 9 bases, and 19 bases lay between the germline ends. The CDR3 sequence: CASSSPGDPSSEQFF. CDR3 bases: TGTGCCAGCAGTTCCCCGGGAGACCCTTCAAGTGAGCAGTTCTTC.

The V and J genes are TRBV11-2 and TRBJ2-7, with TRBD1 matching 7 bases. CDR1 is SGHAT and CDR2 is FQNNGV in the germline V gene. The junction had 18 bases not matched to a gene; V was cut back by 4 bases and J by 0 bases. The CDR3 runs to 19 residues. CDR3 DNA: TGTGCCAGCAGCTCGCAAACCGGGCTCCGGACAGGAAGCTCCTACGAGCAGTACTTC. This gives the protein CASSSQTGLRTGSSYEQYF. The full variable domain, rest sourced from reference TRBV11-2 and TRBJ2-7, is EAGVAQSPRYKIIEKRQSVAFWCNPISGHATLYWYQQILGQGPKLLIQFQNNGVVDDSQLPKDRFSAERLKGVDSTLKIQPAKLEDSAVYLCASSSQTGLRTGSSYEQYFGPGTRLTVT.

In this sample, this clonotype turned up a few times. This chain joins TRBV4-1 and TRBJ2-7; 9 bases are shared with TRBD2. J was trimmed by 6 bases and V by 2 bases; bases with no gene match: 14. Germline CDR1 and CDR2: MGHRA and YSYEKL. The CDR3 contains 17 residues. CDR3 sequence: CASSQIAGDPPEGEQYF. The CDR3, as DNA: TGCGCCAGCAGCCAAATAGCGGGGGACCCGCCTGAAGGCGAGCAGTACTTC.

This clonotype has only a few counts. The CDR3 loop reads CASSQEQGAGADTQYF. The DNA for the CDR3 is TGCGCCAGCAGCCAAGAACAGGGGGCAGGCGCAGATACGCAGTATTTT. The rearrangement links TRBV4-1 to TRBJ2-3, with 9 bases aligning to TRBD1. Germline V gives CDR1 MGHRA, CDR2 YSYEKL. V dropped 0 bases and J dropped 4; count of bases not matched to a gene: 5. This CDR3 spans 16 amino acids.

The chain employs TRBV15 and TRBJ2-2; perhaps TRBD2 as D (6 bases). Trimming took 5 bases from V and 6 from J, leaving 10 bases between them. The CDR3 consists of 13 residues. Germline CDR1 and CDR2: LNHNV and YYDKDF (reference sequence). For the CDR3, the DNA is TGTGCCACCAGCCGGGGAGGAGCCGGGGAGCTGTTTTTT. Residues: CATSRGGAGELFF.

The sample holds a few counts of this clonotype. Written as DNA, the CDR3 is TGTGCCAGCAGCCTAAGGGTAGTGGGTACAGGGGCCAACGTCCTGACTTTC. Residues: CASSLRVVGTGANVLTF. The gene calls are TRBV6-1 and TRBJ2-6; the D is unclear. Trimming removed 6 bases from V and 4 bases from J, with 19 bases in between. Per the germline V gene, CDR1 is MNHNS and CDR2 is SASEGT. The CDR3 extends over 17 amino acids.

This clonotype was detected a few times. The CDR3 bases are TGTGCCAGCAGTTACGAGGGGCAGCGGGCCCTGGAGCAGTACTTC. Translating it yields CASSYEGQRALEQYF. The gene calls are TRBV6-2 or TRBV6-3 and TRBJ2-7, with D possibly matching TRBD2 (6 bases). In germline, CDR1 is MNHEY, CDR2 SVGEGT. V was pared by 2 bases and J by 7 bases, with 18 bases between. CDR3 length: 15 residues.

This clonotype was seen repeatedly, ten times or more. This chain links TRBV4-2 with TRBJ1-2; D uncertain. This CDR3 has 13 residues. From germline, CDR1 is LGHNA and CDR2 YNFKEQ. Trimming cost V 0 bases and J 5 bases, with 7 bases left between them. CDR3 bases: TGTGCCAGCAGCCAAGAGCTAGGTTATGGCTACACCTTC. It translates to CASSQELGYGYTF.

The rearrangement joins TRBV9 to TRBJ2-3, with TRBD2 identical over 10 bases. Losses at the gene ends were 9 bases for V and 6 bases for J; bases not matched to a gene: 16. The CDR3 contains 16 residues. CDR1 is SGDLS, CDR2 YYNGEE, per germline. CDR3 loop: CATRHASGGHVDTQYF. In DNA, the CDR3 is TGTGCCACCCGTCACGCTAGCGGGGGACACGTCGATACGCAGTATTTT.

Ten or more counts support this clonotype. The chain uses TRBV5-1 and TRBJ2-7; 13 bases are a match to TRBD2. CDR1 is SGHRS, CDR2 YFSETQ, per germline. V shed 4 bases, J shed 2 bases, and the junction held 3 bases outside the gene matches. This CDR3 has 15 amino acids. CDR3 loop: CASSRGTSGTYEQYF. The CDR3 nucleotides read TGCGCCAGCAGCCGGGGGACTAGCGGGACCTACGAGCAGTACTTC. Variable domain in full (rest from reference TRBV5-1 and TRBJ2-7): KAGVTQTPRYLIKTRGQQVTLSCSPISGHRSVSWYQQTPGQGLQFLFEYFSETQRNKGNFPGRFSGRQFSNSRSEMNVSTLELGDSALYLCASSRGTSGTYEQYFGPGTRLTVT.

CDR3 coding DNA: TGTGCCAGCAGCCAAACTAGGGGATCCCCTAACACCGGGGAGCTGTTTTTT. Protein sequence: CASSQTRGSPNTGELFF. This chain links TRBV5-6 with TRBJ2-2; D assignment may be TRBD1 or TRBD2 (5 bases each). Trimming shortened V by 4 bases and J by 2 bases, and 18 bases separated the two germline ends. Germline V CDR1 and CDR2: SGHDT, YYEEEE. The CDR3 is made up of 17 amino acids.

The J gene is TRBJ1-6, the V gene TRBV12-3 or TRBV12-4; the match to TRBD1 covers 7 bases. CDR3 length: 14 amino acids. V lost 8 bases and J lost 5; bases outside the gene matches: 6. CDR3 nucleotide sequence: TGTGCCAGCGCTACCACAGGGGATAATTCACCCCTCCACTTT. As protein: CASATTGDNSPLHF.

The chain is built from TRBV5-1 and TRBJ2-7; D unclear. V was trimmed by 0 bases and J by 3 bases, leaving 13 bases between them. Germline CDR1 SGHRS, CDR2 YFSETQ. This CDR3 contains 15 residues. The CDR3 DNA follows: TGCGCCAGCAGCTTGGCCGCGGAAACGGTCTACGAGCAGTACTTC. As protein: CASSLAAETVYEQYF.

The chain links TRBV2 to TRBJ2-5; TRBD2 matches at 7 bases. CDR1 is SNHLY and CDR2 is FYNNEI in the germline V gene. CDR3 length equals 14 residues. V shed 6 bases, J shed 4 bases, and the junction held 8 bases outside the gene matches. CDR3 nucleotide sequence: TGTGCCAGCAGCGATACTAGCGTGGGAGAGACCCAGTACTTC. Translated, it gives CASSDTSVGETQYF.

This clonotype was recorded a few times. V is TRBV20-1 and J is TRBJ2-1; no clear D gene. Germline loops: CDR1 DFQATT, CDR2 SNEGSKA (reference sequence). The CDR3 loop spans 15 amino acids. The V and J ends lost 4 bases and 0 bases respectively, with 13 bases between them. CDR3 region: CSAKLPPSSYNEQFF. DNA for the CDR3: TGCAGTGCTAAACTACCTCCAAGCTCCTACAATGAGCAGTTCTTC.

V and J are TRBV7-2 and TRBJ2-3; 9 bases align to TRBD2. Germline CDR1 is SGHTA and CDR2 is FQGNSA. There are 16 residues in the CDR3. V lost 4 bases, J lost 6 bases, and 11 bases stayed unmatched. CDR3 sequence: CASSSDPSGMWDTQYF. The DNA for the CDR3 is TGTGCCAGCAGCTCCGACCCTAGCGGGATGTGGGATACGCAGTATTTT.

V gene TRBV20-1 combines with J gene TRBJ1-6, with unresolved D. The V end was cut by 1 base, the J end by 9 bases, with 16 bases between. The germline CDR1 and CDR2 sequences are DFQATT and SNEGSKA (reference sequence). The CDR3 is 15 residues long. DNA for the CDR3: TGCAGTGCTAGAGGGGCCCAGAGCTGGGTTTCACCCCTCCACTTT. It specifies CSARGAQSWVSPLHF.

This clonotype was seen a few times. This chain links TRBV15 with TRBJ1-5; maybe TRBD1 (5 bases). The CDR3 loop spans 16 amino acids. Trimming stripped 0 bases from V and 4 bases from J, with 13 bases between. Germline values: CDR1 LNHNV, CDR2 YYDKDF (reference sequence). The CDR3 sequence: CATSREKGLNNQPQHF. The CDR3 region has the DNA TGTGCCACCAGCAGAGAAAAGGGACTGAATAATCAGCCCCAGCATTTT.

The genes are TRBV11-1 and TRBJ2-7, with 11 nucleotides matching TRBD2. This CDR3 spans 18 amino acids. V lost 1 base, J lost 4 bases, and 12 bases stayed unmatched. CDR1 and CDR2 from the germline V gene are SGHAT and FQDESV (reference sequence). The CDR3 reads CASSLGFSGRAQRYEQYF. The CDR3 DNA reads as TGTGCCAGCAGCTTAGGTTTTAGCGGGAGGGCCCAAAGATACGAGCAGTACTTC.

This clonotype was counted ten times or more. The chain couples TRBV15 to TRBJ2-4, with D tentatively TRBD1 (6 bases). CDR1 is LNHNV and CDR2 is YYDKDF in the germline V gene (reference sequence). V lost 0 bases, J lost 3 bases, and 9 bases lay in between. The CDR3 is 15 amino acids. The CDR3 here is CATSRDQGIKNIQYF. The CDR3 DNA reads TGTGCCACCAGCAGAGATCAGGGGATCAAAAACATTCAGTACTTC.

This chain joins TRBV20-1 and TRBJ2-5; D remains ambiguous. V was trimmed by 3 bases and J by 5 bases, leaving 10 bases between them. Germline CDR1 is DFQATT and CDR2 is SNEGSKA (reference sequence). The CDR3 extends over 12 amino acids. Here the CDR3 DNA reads TGCAGTGCTAGTGGGCAGAGGGAGACCCAGTACTTC. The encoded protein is CSASGQRETQYF.

This chain's CDR3 is CASSLRDRGLAENTGELFF. The CDR3 DNA is TGTGCCAGCAGCTTGAGGGACAGGGGACTAGCGGAGAACACCGGGGAGCTGTTTTTT. The rearrangement joins TRBV11-1 to TRBJ2-2, with D tentatively TRBD2 (11 bases). V lost 3 bases and J 1 base, leaving 21 bases between the germline ends. The CDR3 covers 19 residues. Germline loops: CDR1 SGHAT, CDR2 FQDESV (reference sequence). The whole variable domain, remainder taken from reference TRBV11-1 and TRBJ2-2, is EAEVAQSPRYKITEKSQAVAFWCDPISGHATLYWYRQILGQGPELLVQFQDESVVDDSQLPKDRFSAERLKGVDSTLKIQPAELGDSAMYLCASSLRDRGLAENTGELFFGEGSRLTVL.

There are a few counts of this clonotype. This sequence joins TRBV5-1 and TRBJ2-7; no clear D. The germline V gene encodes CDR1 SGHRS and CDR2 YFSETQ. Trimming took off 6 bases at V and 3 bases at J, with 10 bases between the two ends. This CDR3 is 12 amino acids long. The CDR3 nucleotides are TGCGCCAGCAAATCGGTCGACTACGAGCAGTACTTC. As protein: CASKSVDYEQYF.

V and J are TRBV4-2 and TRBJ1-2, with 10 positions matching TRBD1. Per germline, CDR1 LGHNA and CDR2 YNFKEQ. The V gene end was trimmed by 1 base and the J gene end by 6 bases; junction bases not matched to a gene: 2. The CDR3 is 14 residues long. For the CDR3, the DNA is TGTGCCAGCAGCCAAGGGGACAGGGGCGATGGCTACACCTTC. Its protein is CASSQGDRGDGYTF.

As DNA, the CDR3 is TGTGCCAGCAGGGGGACAGGGGGCAACACCGGGGAGCTGTTTTTT. Its translation is CASRGTGGNTGELFF. The chain combines TRBV12-3 or TRBV12-4 with TRBJ2-2; 12 bases line up with TRBD1. This CDR3 is 15 amino acids long. The junction had 1 base not matched to a gene; V was cut back by 6 bases and J by 2 bases.

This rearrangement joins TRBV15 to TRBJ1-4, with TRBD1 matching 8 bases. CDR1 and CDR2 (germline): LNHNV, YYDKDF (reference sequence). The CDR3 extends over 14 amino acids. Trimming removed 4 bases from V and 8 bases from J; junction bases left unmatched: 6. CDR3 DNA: TGTGCCACCAGCATGGACAGGGTCCCGGAAAAACTGTTTTTT. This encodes CATSMDRVPEKLFF.